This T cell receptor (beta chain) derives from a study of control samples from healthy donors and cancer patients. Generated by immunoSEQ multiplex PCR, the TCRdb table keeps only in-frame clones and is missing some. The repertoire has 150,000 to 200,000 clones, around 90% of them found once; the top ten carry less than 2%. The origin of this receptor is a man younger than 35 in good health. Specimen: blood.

CDR3: CASRGGDLNTEAFF. CDR3 nucleotide sequence: TGTGCCAGCAGGGGGGGGGACCTGAACACTGAAGCTTTCTTT. The V and J genes are TRBV3-1 (or the pseudogene TRBV3-2) and TRBJ1-1, with a weak D call TRBD1 (5 bases). The germline gives CDR1 LGHDT, CDR2 YNNKEL (reference sequence). V was pared by 6 bases and J by 0 bases, with 11 bases between. This CDR3 spans 14 amino acids.